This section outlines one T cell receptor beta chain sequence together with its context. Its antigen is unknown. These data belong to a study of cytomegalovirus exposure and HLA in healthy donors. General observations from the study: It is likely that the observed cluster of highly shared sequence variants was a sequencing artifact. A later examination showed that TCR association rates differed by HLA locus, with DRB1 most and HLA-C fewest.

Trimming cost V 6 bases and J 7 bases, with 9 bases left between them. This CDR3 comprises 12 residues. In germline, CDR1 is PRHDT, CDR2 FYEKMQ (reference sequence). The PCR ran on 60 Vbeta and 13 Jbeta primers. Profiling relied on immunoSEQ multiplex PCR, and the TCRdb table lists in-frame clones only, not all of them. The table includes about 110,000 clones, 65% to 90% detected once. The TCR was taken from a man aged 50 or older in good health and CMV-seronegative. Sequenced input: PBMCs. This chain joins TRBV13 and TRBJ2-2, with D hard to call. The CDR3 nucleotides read TGTGCCAGCAGTGTTAGAGACGGGGAGCTGTTTTTT. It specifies CASSVRDGELFF. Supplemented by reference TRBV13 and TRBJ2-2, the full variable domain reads AAGVIQSPRHLIKEKRETATLKCYPIPRHDTVYWYQQGPGQDPQFLISFYEKMQSDKGSIPDRFSAQQFSDYHSELNMSSLELGDSALYFCASSVRDGELFFGEGSRLTVL.